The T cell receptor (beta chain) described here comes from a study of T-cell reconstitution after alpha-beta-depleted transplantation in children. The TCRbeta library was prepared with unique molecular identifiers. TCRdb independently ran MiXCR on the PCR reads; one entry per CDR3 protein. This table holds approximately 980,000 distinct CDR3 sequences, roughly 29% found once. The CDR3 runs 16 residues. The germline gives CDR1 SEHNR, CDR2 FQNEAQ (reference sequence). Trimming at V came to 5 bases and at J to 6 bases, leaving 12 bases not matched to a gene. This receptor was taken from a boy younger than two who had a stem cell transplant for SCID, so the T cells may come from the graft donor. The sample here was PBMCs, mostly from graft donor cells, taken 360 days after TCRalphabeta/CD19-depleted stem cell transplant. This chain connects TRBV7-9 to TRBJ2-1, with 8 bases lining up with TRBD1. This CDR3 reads CASSPGTGRTRNEQFF. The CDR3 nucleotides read TGTGCCAGCAGCCCAGGGACAGGCCGAACTCGCAATGAGCAGTTCTTC. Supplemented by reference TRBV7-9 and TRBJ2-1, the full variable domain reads DTGVSQNPRHKITKRGQNVTFRCDPISEHNRLYWYRQTLGQGPEFLTYFQNEAQLEKSRLLSDRFSAERPKGSFSTLEIQRTEQGDSAMYLCASSPGTGRTRNEQFFGPGTRLTVL.